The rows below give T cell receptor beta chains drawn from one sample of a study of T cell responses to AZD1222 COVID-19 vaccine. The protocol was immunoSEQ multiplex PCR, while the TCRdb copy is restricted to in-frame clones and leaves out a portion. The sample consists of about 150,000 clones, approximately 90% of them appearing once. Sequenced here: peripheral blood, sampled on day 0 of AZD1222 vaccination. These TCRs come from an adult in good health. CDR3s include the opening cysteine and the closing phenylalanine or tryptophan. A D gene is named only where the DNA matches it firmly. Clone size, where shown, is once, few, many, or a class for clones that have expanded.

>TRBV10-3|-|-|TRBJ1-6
TGTGCCATCAGTGACGCCTACAGGGTCGCTAATTCACCCCTCCACTTT
CAISDAYRVANSPLHF
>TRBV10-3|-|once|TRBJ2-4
TGTGCCATCAGTGAGGATAGGGTCCCGGGTCAGTACTTC
CAISEDRVPGQYF
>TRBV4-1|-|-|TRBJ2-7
TGCGCCAGCAGCCGGACGCTGGGGACTTACGAGCAGTACTTC
CASSRTLGTYEQYF
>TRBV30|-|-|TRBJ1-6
TGTGCCTGGATCCGCGCGGGGACCTATAATTCACCCCTCCACTTT
CAWIRAGTYNSPLHF
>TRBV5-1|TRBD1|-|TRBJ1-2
TGCGCCAGCAGCCCGGAAGGACAGGGAATCTATGGCTACACCTTC
CASSPEGQGIYGYTF
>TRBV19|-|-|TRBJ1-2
TGTGCCAGTAGTATAGGGGTTCGTGACTATGGCTACACCTTC
CASSIGVRDYGYTF
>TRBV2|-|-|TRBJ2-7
TGTGCCAGCAGTCTAGCGTATAACGAGCAGTACTTC
CASSLAYNEQYF
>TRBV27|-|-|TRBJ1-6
TGTGCCAGCAGTTTGTACAGCCTCTTATCCGGGGGTTCACCCCTCCACTTT
CASSLYSLLSGGSPLHF
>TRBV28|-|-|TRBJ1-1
TGTGCCAGCAGTTTATGGGCGGGAGGAGGTGAAGCTTTCTTT
CASSLWAGGGEAFF
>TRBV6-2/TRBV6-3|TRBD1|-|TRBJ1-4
TGTGCCAGCAGTCCCGGACAGGAAGTGGCTGAAAAACTGTTTTTT
CASSPGQEVAEKLFF
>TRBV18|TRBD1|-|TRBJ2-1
TGTGCCAGCTCAACAACGACAGGGTGGCAGTTCTTC
CASSTTTGWQFF
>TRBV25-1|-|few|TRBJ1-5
TGTGCCAGCAGTGAATATACGGGGGGGCAGCCCCAGCATTTT
CASSEYTGGQPQHF
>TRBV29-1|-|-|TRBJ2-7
TGCAGCGTTGAACTGGCCTACGAGCAGTACTTC
CSVELAYEQYF
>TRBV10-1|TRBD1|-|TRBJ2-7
TGCGCCAGCAGTGGGGGACAGGCACCCTACGAGCAGTACTTC
CASSGGQAPYEQYF
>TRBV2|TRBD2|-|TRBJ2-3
TGTGCCACAGCGGGGACTAGAGATACGCAGTATTTT
CATAGTRDTQYF
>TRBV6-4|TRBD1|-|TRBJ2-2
TGTGCCAGCAGTGACGGCCTCCGGGACAGGGTCTTTACCGGGGAGCTGTTTTTT
CASSDGLRDRVFTGELFF
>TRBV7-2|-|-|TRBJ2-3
TGTGCCAGCAGCAAGGACAGAAGCACAGATACGCAGTATTTT
CASSKDRSTDTQYF
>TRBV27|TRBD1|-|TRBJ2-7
TGTGCCAGCACAAGGACAGGTGGATCCTACGAGCAGTACTTC
CASTRTGGSYEQYF
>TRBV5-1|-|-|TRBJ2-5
TGCGCCAGCACCGTGGCGGCAGGGGACCAAGAGACCCAGTACTTC
CASTVAAGDQETQYF
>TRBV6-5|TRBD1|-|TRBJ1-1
TGTGCCAGCAGTTACAATCGGGACAGGGAAGCTTTCTTT
CASSYNRDREAFF
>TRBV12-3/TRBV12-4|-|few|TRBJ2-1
TGTGCCAGCGGGGGGATCTCCTACAATGAGCAGTTCTTC
CASGGISYNEQFF
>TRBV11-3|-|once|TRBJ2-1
TGTGCCAGCAGCTCTACAACTAGTAGTAATGAGCAGTTCTTC
CASSSTTSSNEQFF